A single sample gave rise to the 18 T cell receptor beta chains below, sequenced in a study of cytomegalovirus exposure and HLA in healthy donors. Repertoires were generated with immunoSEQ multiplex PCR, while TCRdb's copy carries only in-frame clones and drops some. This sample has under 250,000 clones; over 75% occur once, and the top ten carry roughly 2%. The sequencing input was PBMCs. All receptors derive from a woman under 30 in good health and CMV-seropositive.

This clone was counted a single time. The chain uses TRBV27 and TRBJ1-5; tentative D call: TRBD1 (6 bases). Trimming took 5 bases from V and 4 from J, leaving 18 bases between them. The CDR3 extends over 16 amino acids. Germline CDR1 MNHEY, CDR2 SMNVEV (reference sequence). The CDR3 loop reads CASSPLQGLRNQPQHF. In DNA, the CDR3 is TGTGCCAGCAGTCCGCTGCAGGGGCTGCGGAATCAGCCCCAGCATTTT.

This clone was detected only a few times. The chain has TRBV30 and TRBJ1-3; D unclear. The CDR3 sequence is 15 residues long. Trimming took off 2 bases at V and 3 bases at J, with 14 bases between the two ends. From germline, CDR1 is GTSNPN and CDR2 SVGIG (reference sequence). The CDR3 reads CAWSLMSRLGNTIYF. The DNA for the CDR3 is TGTGCCTGGAGTCTGATGTCACGACTTGGAAACACCATATATTTT.

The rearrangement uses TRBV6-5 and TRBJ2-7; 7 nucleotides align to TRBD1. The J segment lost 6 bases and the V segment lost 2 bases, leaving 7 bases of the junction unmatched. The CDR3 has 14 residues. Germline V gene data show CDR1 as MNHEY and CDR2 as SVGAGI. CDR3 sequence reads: CASSYRDRPFEQYF. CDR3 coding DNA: TGTGCCAGCAGTTACCGGGACAGACCTTTCGAGCAGTACTTC.

The CDR3 nucleotides are TGTGCCAGCAGCCCAACAGGGTTCTCTAGCACAGATACGCAGTATTTT. Protein sequence: CASSPTGFSSTDTQYF. The rearrangement uses TRBV13 and TRBJ2-3; tentatively, D is TRBD1 (6 bases). The germline V gene encodes CDR1 PRHDT and CDR2 FYEKMQ (reference sequence). The CDR3 spans 16 residues. Trimming shortened V by 5 bases and J by 0 bases, and 15 bases separated the two germline ends.

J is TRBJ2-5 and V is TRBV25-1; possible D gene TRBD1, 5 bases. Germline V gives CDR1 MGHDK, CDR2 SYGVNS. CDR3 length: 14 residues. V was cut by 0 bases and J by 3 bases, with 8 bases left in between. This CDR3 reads CASSEYDSKETQYF. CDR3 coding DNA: TGTGCCAGCAGTGAATATGACAGCAAAGAGACCCAGTACTTC.

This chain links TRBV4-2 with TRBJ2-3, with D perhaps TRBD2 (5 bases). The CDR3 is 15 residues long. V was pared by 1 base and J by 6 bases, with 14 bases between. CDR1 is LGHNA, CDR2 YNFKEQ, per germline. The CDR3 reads CASSQVGGFRDTQYF. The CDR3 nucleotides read TGTGCCAGCAGCCAAGTTGGCGGGTTTAGGGATACGCAGTATTTT.

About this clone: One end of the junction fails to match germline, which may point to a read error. DNA for the CDR3: TGTGCTAGCAGCTTAGGGGGGGATGGCACCGGGGAGCTGTTTTTT. Protein sequence: CASSLGGDGTGELFF. The rearrangement links TRBV7-7 to TRBJ2-2; D is possibly TRBD2 (7 bases). CDR3 length: 15 residues. Germline V lookup: CDR1 SSHAT, CDR2 FNYEAQ (reference sequence).

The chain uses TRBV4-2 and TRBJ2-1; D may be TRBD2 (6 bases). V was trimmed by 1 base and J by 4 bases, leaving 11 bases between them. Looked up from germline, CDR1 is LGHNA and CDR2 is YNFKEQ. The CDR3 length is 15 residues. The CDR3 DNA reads TGTGCCAGCAGCCAAGGCCTGGGACTGTACAATGAGCAGTTCTTC. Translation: CASSQGLGLYNEQFF.

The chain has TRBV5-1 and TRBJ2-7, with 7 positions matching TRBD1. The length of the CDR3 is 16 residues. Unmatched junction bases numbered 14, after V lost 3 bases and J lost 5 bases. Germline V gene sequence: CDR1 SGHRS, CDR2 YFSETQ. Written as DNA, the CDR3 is TGCGCCAGCAGCTCCAACGACAGGGCCAATCTGGACGAGCAGTACTTC. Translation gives CASSSNDRANLDEQYF.

The CDR3 DNA reads as TGTGCCTGGCGACAGGGGGCGGGACGGAACACTGAAGCTTTCTTT. Translating it yields CAWRQGAGRNTEAFF. The rearrangement links TRBV30 to TRBJ1-1; the match to TRBD1 covers 10 bases. CDR1 and CDR2 from the germline V gene are GTSNPN and SVGIG (reference sequence). The CDR3 covers 15 residues. V shed 5 bases and J 1 base; nucleotides not matched to a gene: 7.

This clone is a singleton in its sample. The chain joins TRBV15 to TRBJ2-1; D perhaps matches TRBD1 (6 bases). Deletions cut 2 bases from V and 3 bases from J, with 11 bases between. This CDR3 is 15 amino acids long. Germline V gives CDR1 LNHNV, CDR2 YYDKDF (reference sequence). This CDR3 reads CATSRRQELYNEQFF. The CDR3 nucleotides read TGTGCCACCAGCAGAAGACAGGAGCTCTACAATGAGCAGTTCTTC.

CDR3 region: CASGTGTSGSFEQFF. The CDR3 DNA is TGTGCTAGTGGTACCGGGACTAGCGGGAGTTTTGAGCAGTTCTTC. This chain connects TRBV12-5 to TRBJ2-1; 14 positions agree with TRBD2. Germline trimming cut 5 bases from V and 9 bases from J; bases unmatched to any gene: 6. There are 15 residues in the CDR3. Germline assignment: CDR1 LGHNT and CDR2 FRNRAP.

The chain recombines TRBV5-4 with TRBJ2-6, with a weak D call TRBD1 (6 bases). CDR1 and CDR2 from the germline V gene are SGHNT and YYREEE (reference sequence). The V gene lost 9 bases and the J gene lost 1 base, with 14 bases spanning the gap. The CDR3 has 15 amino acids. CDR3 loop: CATLLRGSGANVLTF. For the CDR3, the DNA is TGTGCCACCTTGCTTAGGGGGTCTGGGGCCAACGTCCTGACTTTC.

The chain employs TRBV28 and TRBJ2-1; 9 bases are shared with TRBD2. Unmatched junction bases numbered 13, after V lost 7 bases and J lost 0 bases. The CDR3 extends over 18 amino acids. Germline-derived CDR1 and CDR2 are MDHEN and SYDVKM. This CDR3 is CASTFRAGGPSSYNEQFF. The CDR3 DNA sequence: TGTGCCAGCACCTTTCGGGCGGGAGGGCCATCCTCCTACAATGAGCAGTTCTTC.

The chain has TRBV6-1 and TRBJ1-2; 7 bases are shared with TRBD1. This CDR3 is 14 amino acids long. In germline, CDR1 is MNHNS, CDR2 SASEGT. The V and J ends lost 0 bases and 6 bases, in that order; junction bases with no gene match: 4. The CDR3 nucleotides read TGTGCCAGCAGTGAAGCTCACAGGGGTAATGGCTACACCTTC. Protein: CASSEAHRGNGYTF.

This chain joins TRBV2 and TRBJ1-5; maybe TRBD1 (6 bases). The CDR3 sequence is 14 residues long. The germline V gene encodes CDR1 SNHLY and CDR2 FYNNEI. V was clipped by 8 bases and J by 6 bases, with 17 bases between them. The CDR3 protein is CASGLEAGAQPQHF. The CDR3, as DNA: TGTGCCAGCGGATTAGAGGCAGGGGCTCAGCCCCAGCATTTT.

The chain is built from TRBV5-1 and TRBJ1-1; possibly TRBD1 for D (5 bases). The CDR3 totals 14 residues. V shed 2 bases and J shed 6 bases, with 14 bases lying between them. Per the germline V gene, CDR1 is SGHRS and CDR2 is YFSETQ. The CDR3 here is CASSFRGADAEAFF. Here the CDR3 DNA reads TGCGCCAGCAGCTTTCGTGGGGCGGACGCTGAAGCTTTCTTT.

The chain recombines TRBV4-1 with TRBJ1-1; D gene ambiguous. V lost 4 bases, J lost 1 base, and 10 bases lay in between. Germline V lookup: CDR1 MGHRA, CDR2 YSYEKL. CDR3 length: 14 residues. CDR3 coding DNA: TGCGCCAGCAGCCTCCGTGAGGCGAACACTGAAGCTTTCTTT. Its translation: CASSLREANTEAFF.